The 3 T cell receptor beta chains reported below all come from one sample, sequenced in a study of CD8+CD57+ T cells in acquired aplastic anemia. Patients included in sequencing had previously demonstrated CD8+CD57+ cell expansion by flow cytometry. Profiling of TCR beta VDJ combinations and CDR3 sequences used genomic DNA as template. TCRdb fed the reads into MiXCR, producing one record per CDR3 protein. The sample carries about 470,000 distinct CDR3 sequences, around 30% recorded once. Sample: sorted CD4+, CD8+, or CD8+CD57+ T cells (not recorded which) from PBMCs. The receptors were gathered from a human donor with aplastic anemia.

The chain is built from TRBV5-6 and TRBJ2-3; 9 nucleotides match TRBD1. CDR1 SGHDT and CDR2 YYEEEE come from the germline V gene. The V segment lost 2 bases and the J segment 6 bases; nucleotides outside the gene matches: 7. This CDR3 is 15 amino acids long. The CDR3 here is CASSLVGTGPDTQYF. DNA for the CDR3: TGTGCCAGCAGCTTAGTGGGGACAGGGCCTGATACGCAGTATTTT.

A few counts support this clonotype. The rearrangement uses TRBV5-1 and TRBJ2-7; possible D gene TRBD1, 7 bases. CDR3 size: 15 residues. V was pared by 0 bases and J by 1 base, with 11 bases between. Germline assignment: CDR1 SGHRS and CDR2 YFSETQ. In DNA form, the CDR3 reads TGCGCCAGCAGCTTGGCCCCAGGGGGGTCCTACGAGCAGTACTTC. Translating it yields CASSLAPGGSYEQYF.

The chain uses TRBV25-1 and TRBJ1-3; D remains unclear. The germline CDR1 and CDR2 sequences are MGHDK and SYGVNS. With 6 bases removed from V and 1 base from J, the gap between germline ends came to 16 bases. This CDR3 spans 16 amino acids. The CDR3 DNA follows: TGTGCCAGCAGCACCTCTAGTAAGGGATCTGGAAACACCATATATTTT. Its translation: CASSTSSKGSGNTIYF.